This TCR beta chain was sequenced in a study of T cell responses to AZD1222 COVID-19 vaccine. V was cut by 3 bases and J by 6 bases, with 10 bases left in between. The CDR3 is 13 amino acids. Some clones are missing from TCRdb's copy, which holds only in-frame ones; the method was immunoSEQ multiplex PCR. The profile shows approximately 140,000 clones, about 89% of them singletons. The sample here was peripheral blood, taken 28 days after the second AZD1222 dose. The chain carries TRBV12-3 or TRBV12-4 and TRBJ2-3; tentative D call: TRBD2 (6 bases). The sequence came from an adult who received the AZD1222 COVID-19 vaccine. The CDR3 sequence: CASSFRERDTQYF. CDR3 nucleotide sequence: TGTGCCAGCAGTTTCCGGGAGAGGGATACGCAGTATTTT.